This T cell receptor (beta chain) was identified during a study of blood T cell repertoires in COVID-19. Germline V gene sequence: CDR1 MNHEY, CDR2 SMNVEV (reference sequence). Trimming left V 4 bases short and J 3 bases short, with 6 bases between. This CDR3 contains 13 residues. Produced via immunoSEQ multiplex PCR; TCRdb's table is partial and in-frame only. The sample includes approximately 210,000 clones, about four fifths of them seen just once. What was sequenced was peripheral blood. The chain is built from TRBV27 and TRBJ2-2; no clear D. The source of this sequence is a woman between 65 and 79 years old with active or convalescent COVID-19. CDR3 sequence reads: CASSSPYTGELFF. For the CDR3, the DNA is TGTGCCAGCAGTTCCCCGTACACCGGGGAGCTGTTTTTT.